The clone carrying this T cell receptor beta chain was seen a handful of times. Its specificity is not known. This sample is part of a study of CD8+ T cells in alopecia areata. Study-wide results and limits: Affected scalp, especially in alopecia totalis/universalis, had a higher clonality than normal scalp did.

The germline V gene encodes CDR1 SQVTM and CDR2 ANQGSEA. CDR3 length equals 11 residues. V was pared by 5 bases and J by 6 bases, with 10 bases between. Following RNA extraction, reverse transcription yielded cDNA that acted as the sequencing template. This table comes from immunoSEQ multiplex PCR, and its TCRdb copy is limited to in-frame clones, with some not included. The sample shows 110,000 or so clones, 55% to 80% of them seen only once. The source material was CD4+ T cells sorted from blood. This chain joins TRBV29-1 and TRBJ1-1; tentatively, D is TRBD1 (6 bases). The sequence was collected from a human donor in good health. The CDR3 reads CSVHSGAEAFF. DNA for the CDR3: TGCAGCGTTCACTCAGGGGCTGAAGCTTTCTTT.